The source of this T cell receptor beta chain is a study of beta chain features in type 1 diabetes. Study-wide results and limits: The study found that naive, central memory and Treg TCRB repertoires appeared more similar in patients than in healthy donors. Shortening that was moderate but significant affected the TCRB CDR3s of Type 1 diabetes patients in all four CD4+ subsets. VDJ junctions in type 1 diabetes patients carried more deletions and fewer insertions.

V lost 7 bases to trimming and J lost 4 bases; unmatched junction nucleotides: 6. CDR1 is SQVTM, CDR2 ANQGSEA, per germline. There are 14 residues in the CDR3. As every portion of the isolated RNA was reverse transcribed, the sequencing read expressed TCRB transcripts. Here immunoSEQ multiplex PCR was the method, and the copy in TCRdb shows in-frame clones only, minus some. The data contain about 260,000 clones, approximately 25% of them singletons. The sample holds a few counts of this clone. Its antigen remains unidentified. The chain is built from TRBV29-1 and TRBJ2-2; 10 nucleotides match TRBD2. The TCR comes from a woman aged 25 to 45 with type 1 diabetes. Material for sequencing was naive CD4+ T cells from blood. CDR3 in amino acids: CSAGLAPATGELFF. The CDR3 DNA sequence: TGCAGCGCGGGACTAGCGCCCGCCACCGGGGAGCTGTTTTTT.